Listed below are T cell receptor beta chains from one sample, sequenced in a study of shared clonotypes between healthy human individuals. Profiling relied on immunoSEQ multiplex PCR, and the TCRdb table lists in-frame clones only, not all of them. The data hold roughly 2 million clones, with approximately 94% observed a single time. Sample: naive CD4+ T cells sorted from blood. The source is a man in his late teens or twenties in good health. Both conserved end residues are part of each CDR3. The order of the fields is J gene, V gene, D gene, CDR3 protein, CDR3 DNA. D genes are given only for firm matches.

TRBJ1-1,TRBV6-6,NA,CASSSGGLGEAFF,TGTGCCAGCAGTTCGGGCGGTTTGGGTGAAGCTTTCTTT
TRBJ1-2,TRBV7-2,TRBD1,CASSLQGADYGYTF,TGTGCCAGCAGCTTACAGGGGGCGGACTATGGCTACACCTTC
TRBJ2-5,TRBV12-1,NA,CANPSGETQYF,TGTGCCAACCCCTCGGGGGAGACCCAGTACTTC
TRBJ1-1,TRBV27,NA,CASSGWGDTEAFF,TGTGCCTCTTCGGGTTGGGGGGACACTGAAGCTTTCTTT
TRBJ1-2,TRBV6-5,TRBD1,CASSPGGPSIYGYTF,TGTGCCAGCAGCCCAGGGGGTCCGAGTATCTATGGCTACACCTTC
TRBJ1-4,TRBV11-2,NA,CASSPLSRRNEKLFF,TGTGCCAGCAGCCCGTTATCTAGGAGGAATGAAAAACTGTTTTTT
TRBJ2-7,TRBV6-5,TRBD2,CASRVAGGGSYEQYF,TGTGCCAGCAGAGTAGCGGGAGGGGGGTCCTACGAGCAGTACTTC
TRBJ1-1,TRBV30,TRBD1,CAWSVRSGQGNTEAFF,TGTGCCTGGAGTGTACGATCTGGACAGGGAAACACTGAAGCTTTCTTT
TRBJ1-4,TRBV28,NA,CASSSRRLRLFF,TGTGCCAGCAGTTCCCGACGTTTGAGACTGTTTTTT
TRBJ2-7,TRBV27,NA,CASSPGFRFSYEQYF,TGTGCCAGCAGTCCTGGATTTAGATTTTCCTACGAGCAGTACTTC
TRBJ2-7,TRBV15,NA,CATSRGGTNYEQYF,TGTGCCACCAGCAGAGGGGGGACCAACTACGAGCAGTACTTC
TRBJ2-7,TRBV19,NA,CASSIARGSNEQYF,TGTGCCAGTAGTATAGCCCGTGGCAGCAACGAGCAGTACTTC
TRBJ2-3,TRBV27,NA,CASSGSSITDTQYF,TGTGCCAGCAGCGGCAGTTCAATCACAGATACGCAGTATTTT
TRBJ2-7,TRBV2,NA,CASSPGTYEQYF,TGTGCCAGCAGTCCAGGGACCTACGAGCAGTACTTC
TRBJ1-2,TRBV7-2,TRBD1,CASRRQGANYGYTF,TGTGCCAGCAGACGACAGGGGGCTAACTATGGCTACACCTTC
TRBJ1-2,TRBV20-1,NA,CSATYQGEFAF,TGCAGTGCTACCTACCAGGGCGAGTTTGCCTTC
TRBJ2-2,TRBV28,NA,CASSLQGTGGELFF,TGTGCCAGCAGTTTGCAGGGGACCGGCGGGGAGCTGTTTTTT
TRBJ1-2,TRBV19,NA,CASLRGVRDGPNYGYTF,TGTGCCAGTCTGAGGGGAGTTCGGGACGGCCCTAACTATGGCTACACCTTC